These 18 T cell receptor beta chains originate from one sample sequenced in a study of blood T cell repertoires in COVID-19. TCRdb's copy holds only in-frame clones and misses some; the assay was immunoSEQ multiplex PCR. This table holds 250,000 to 350,000 clones, approximately 86% found once. The sequencing input was peripheral blood. Receptors originate from a human donor with COVID-19, enrolled during active disease. The donor label of this sample is uncertain.

The genes are TRBV6-2 or TRBV6-3 and TRBJ2-1; 7 positions agree with TRBD1. CDR3 size: 11 residues. CDR1 and CDR2 from the germline V gene are MNHEY and SVGEGT. Losses at the gene ends were 6 bases for V and 9 bases for J; bases not matched to a gene: 2. CDR3 sequence (DNA): TGTGCCAGCAGCCAGGGGGTTGAGCAGTTCTTC. It specifies CASSQGVEQFF.

The chain joins TRBV18 to TRBJ1-2; TRBD1 matches at 7 bases. V shed 3 bases, J shed 0 bases, and the junction held 7 bases outside the gene matches. This CDR3 region has 16 residues. CDR1 is KGHSH and CDR2 is LQKENI in the germline V gene. The CDR3 protein is CASSPLAGGTNYGYTF. CDR3 sequence (DNA): TGTGCCAGCTCACCTTTAGCAGGGGGAACTAACTATGGCTACACCTTC.

The chain couples TRBV6-5 to TRBJ2-1, with 12 bases lining up with TRBD1. The CDR3 runs to 14 residues. Germline-derived CDR1 and CDR2 are MNHEY and SVGAGI. V trimming: 8 bases; J trimming: 7 bases; junction bases outside the gene matches: 6. The CDR3 reads CASSGGQGANEQFF. The CDR3 coding sequence is TGTGCCAGCTCAGGGGGACAGGGGGCAAATGAGCAGTTCTTC.

The genes are TRBV19 and TRBJ2-7; D is possibly TRBD1 (6 bases). From germline, CDR1 is LNHDA and CDR2 SQIVND (reference sequence). V dropped 3 bases and J dropped 1 base, with 16 bases sitting between them. CDR3 length equals 16 residues. Here the CDR3 reads CASSIISGQFSYEQYF. The CDR3 nucleotides read TGTGCCAGTAGTATCATTTCCGGACAGTTTTCCTACGAGCAGTACTTC.

This clone was observed a handful of times. The chain combines TRBV5-1 with TRBJ1-6; TRBD1 matches 8 bases. After removal of 4 bases from V and 4 bases from J, the junction contained 4 bases not matched to a gene. This CDR3 is built from 15 residues. Germline V lookup: CDR1 SGHRS, CDR2 YFSETQ. The CDR3 coding sequence is TGCGCCAGCAGCCCGAACAGGGGGTATAATTCACCCCTCCACTTT. Its protein is CASSPNRGYNSPLHF.

This clone was seen just once. In DNA, the CDR3 is TGCGCCAGCAGCTTAGGGTCGGGGTATGAGCAGTACTTC. It encodes CASSLGSGYEQYF. This chain connects TRBV5-1 to TRBJ2-7, with a weak D call TRBD2 (5 bases). Trimming stripped 2 bases from V and 7 bases from J, with 13 bases between. The CDR3 is 13 amino acids. Germline CDR1 and CDR2: SGHRS and YFSETQ.

This clone has only one observation. The genes are TRBV2 and TRBJ2-1; 9 bases agree with TRBD1. The CDR3 spans 18 residues. Germline CDR1 is SNHLY and CDR2 is FYNNEI. The J segment lost 1 base and the V segment lost 3 bases, leaving 10 bases of the junction unmatched. The CDR3 DNA follows: TGTGCCAGCAGTGACGATACCTTGACAGGGGGTTCCTACAATGAGCAGTTCTTC. This gives the protein CASSDDTLTGGSYNEQFF.

This clone came up once. The chain carries TRBV6-1 and TRBJ2-7; 12 positions match TRBD1. The CDR3 length is 16 residues. J lost 2 bases, V lost 3 bases, and 5 bases had no gene match. The V gene's germline CDR1 is MNHNS and CDR2 SASEGT. The CDR3 loop is CASSDWDRGQAYEQYF. CDR3 sequence (DNA): TGTGCCAGCAGTGATTGGGACAGGGGGCAAGCCTACGAGCAGTACTTC.

This chain connects TRBV2 to TRBJ1-6; D may be TRBD1 (6 bases). The V end was cut by 8 bases, the J end by 5 bases, with 13 bases between. The germline gives CDR1 SNHLY, CDR2 FYNNEI. The CDR3 has 14 residues. CDR3 coding DNA: TGTGCCAGCGAAACGGACAGCCATAATTCACCCCTCCACTTT. This codes for CASETDSHNSPLHF.

The chain recombines TRBV5-6 with TRBJ1-4, with TRBD1 matching over 9 bases. Trimming at V came to 0 bases and at J to 4 bases, leaving 7 bases not matched to a gene. This CDR3 has 17 residues. Germline V gives CDR1 SGHDT, CDR2 YYEEEE. CDR3 residues: CASSLDRGTGRNEKLFF. The CDR3 bases are TGTGCCAGCAGCTTGGATAGGGGGACAGGGCGTAATGAAAAACTGTTTTTT.

Regarding this clone: Sequence at one end of the junction differs from germline and may be a read error. The genes are TRBV7-7 and TRBJ1-2; unclear D gene. Per germline, CDR1 SSHAT and CDR2 FNYEAQ (reference sequence). The CDR3 runs 17 residues. This CDR3 reads CASSLDATASLNYGYTF. CDR3 nucleotides: TGTGCTAGCAGCTTAGACGCCACTGCTTCTCTTAACTATGGCTACACCTTC.

The gene calls are TRBV18 and TRBJ2-7, with D possibly matching TRBD1 (5 bases). V lost 4 bases and J lost 6, with 19 bases in between. The CDR3 length is 15 residues. Germline V CDR1 and CDR2: KGHSH, LQKENI. In nucleotides, the CDR3 is TGTGCCAGCTCACTCGACCATCAGGGAAAGGGCGAGCAGTACTTC. Protein sequence: CASSLDHQGKGEQYF.

V is TRBV7-9 and J is TRBJ1-6; the match to TRBD1 covers 7 bases. CDR1 SEHNR and CDR2 FQNEAQ come from the germline V gene (reference sequence). The junction had 4 bases not matched to a gene; V was cut back by 4 bases and J by 7 bases. This CDR3 is 14 amino acids long. This CDR3 reads CASSYRGLNSPLHF. The CDR3 bases are TGTGCCAGCAGCTATAGGGGGCTGAATTCACCCCTCCACTTT.

V gene TRBV29-1 combines with J gene TRBJ1-2, with a weak D call TRBD1 (5 bases). The CDR3 contains 12 residues. Germline V lookup: CDR1 SQVTM, CDR2 ANQGSEA. V lost 4 bases and J 4 bases, leaving 10 bases between the germline ends. The CDR3 sequence is CSVGGELYGYTF. CDR3 in DNA: TGCAGCGTTGGGGGGGAACTCTATGGCTACACCTTC. Full variable domain (missing parts from reference TRBV29-1 and TRBJ1-2): SAVISQKPSRDICQRGTSLTIQCQVDSQVTMMFWYRQQPGQSLTLIATANQGSEATYESGFVIDKFPISRPNLTFSTLTVSNMSPEDSSIYLCSVGGELYGYTFGSGTRLTVV.

The chain joins TRBV21-1 to TRBJ2-2; the D call in the table, TRBD2, was not verified against the DNA. TRBV21-1 is designated a pseudogene. This CDR3 has 21 residues. The DNA of the CDR3 is TGTGCCAGCAGCCCTCACTCCAAAACTTCGGGACTAGCGGGAGGAACCGGGGAGCTGTTTTTT. Translating it yields CASSPHSKTSGLAGGTGELFF.

V gene TRBV5-1 combines with J gene TRBJ1-2; D gene ambiguous. The CDR3 runs to 12 residues. CDR1 is SGHRS and CDR2 is YFSETQ in the germline V gene. Deletions cut 3 bases from V and 3 bases from J, with 6 bases between. This chain's CDR3 is CASSSDYYGYTF. CDR3 coding DNA: TGCGCCAGCAGCTCGGACTACTATGGCTACACCTTC. Variable domain in full (rest from reference TRBV5-1 and TRBJ1-2): KAGVTQTPRYLIKTRGQQVTLSCSPISGHRSVSWYQQTPGQGLQFLFEYFSETQRNKGNFPGRFSGRQFSNSRSEMNVSTLELGDSALYLCASSSDYYGYTFGSGTRLTVV.

The rearrangement uses TRBV27 and TRBJ2-7, with 7 nucleotides matching TRBD1. The germline V gene encodes CDR1 MNHEY and CDR2 SMNVEV (reference sequence). With 6 bases clipped from V and 0 bases from J, the junction kept 5 bases outside the gene matches. The CDR3 totals 14 residues. CDR3 sequence (DNA): TGTGCCAGCAGCCCACAGGGGAGCTCCTACGAGCAGTACTTC. It codes for CASSPQGSSYEQYF.

The rearrangement uses TRBV19 and TRBJ1-6; D not certain. The CDR3 is made up of 14 amino acids. Deletions cut 6 bases from V and 7 bases from J, with 13 bases between. CDR1 and CDR2 from the germline V gene are LNHDA and SQIVND (reference sequence). The CDR3, as DNA: TGTGCCAGTAGCTTCCTGACGGGGAATTCACCCCTCCACTTT. This sequence encodes CASSFLTGNSPLHF.